The clone carrying this T cell receptor beta chain was detected a few times. As yet, its antigen is unknown. The data were obtained in a study of graft-versus-host responses after intestinal transplantation. Study overall: Transplants were multivisceral, liver-intestinal, or isolated intestinal. Recipients were all induced with anti-thymocyte globulin, then given tacrolimus and steroids for two to three years.

Germline CDR1 and CDR2: SQVTM and ANQGSEA. With 7 bases clipped from V and 2 bases from J, the junction kept 0 bases outside the gene matches. The CDR3 sequence is 12 residues long. The study's findings and limits: The presence of high graft-versus-host to host-versus-graft clonal ratios in allografts characterized patients with graft-donor T cell macrochimerism. Recipient marrow held GvH clones, some first seen in ileum or blood.

TCRdb's table, derived via immunoSEQ multiplex PCR, lists solely in-frame clones and lacks some. The sample yields roughly 23,000 clones, around 78% seen once. Graft specimens yielded both intraepithelial and lamina propria lymphocytes. The source material was ileum tissue, sampled 12 days after intestinal transplant. The chain combines TRBV29-1 with TRBJ2-7; 12 nucleotides align to TRBD2. This clonotype was obtained from a human patient who received an intestinal transplant, so some T cells may come from the graft donor. The CDR3, as DNA: TGCAGCGGGACTAGCGGGGCCTACGAGCAGTACTTC. Protein: CSGTSGAYEQYF.